This T cell receptor (beta chain) was retrieved from a study of shared clonotypes between healthy human individuals. Investigators spread the genomic DNA of each subset evenly over several immunoSEQ plates. Around 32,000 T cell genomes, or approximately 190 ng DNA, went into the sorted-subset replicate PCRs. As originally analysed: Filtering of immunoSEQ junctional sequences could not match full-length read filtering. TCRdb keeps only in-frame clones here, not all; method: immunoSEQ multiplex PCR. Clonal size and the V and J genes are those of that table, whereas D and trimming came from the DNA. This sample has about 1 million clones; roughly 80% occur once, and the top ten carry approximately 1.5%. Concerning this clone: No antigen is known for it.

Study-wide points: Between several donors, naive CD4 clonotypes were shared at a level of approximately 5%.

Sequencing input: memory CD4+ T cells sorted from blood. Sample subset: CD45RA-negative fraction. The receptor comes from a man between 18 and 35 years old in good health.

CDR3 amino acids: CASTLQGATEAFF. In DNA, the CDR3 is TGCGCCAGCACCCTACAGGGGGCCACTGAAGCTTTCTTT. J is TRBJ1-1 and V is TRBV5-1, with TRBD1 identical over 9 bases. Germline V CDR1 and CDR2: SGHRS, YFSETQ. The CDR3 consists of 13 residues. The junction had 4 bases not matched to a gene; V was cut back by 6 bases and J by 4 bases. The full variable domain, in which reference TRBV5-1 and TRBJ1-1 provide the parts outside the CDR3, is KAGVTQTPRYLIKTRGQQVTLSCSPISGHRSVSWYQQTPGQGLQFLFEYFSETQRNKGNFPGRFSGRQFSNSRSEMNVSTLELGDSALYLCASTLQGATEAFFGQGTRLTVV.